The 22 T cell receptor beta chains presented below share a single source sample, sequenced in a study of blood T cell repertoires in COVID-19. Generated by immunoSEQ multiplex PCR, the TCRdb table keeps only in-frame clones and is missing some. The sample carries over 150,000 clones, roughly 90% recorded once. The sequencing input was PBMCs or T cells enriched from blood (not recorded which). Receptors were obtained from a woman aged 25 to 39 who had recovered from COVID-19.

This clone was observed once. The rearrangement links TRBV7-2 to TRBJ2-7, with 9 bases aligning to TRBD2. The CDR3 runs to 13 residues. V lost 1 base and J lost 6; bases outside the gene matches: 1. The germline gives CDR1 SGHTA, CDR2 FQGNSA. For the CDR3, the DNA is TGTGCCAGCAGCTTAGGCGGGAGGGCCGAGCAGTACTTC. It is translated as CASSLGGRAEQYF. The full variable domain, completed using reference TRBV7-2 and TRBJ2-7, is GAGVSQSPSNKVTEKGKDVELRCDPISGHTALYWYRQSLGQGLEFLIYFQGNSAPDKSGLPSDRFSAERTGGSVSTLTIQRTQQEDSAVYLCASSLGGRAEQYFGPGTRLTVT.

V and J are TRBV5-4 and TRBJ2-1; D is possibly TRBD2 (5 bases). The germline V and J ends were trimmed by 4 bases and 0 bases, with 14 bases remaining between them. In germline, CDR1 is SGHNT, CDR2 YYREEE (reference sequence). The length of the CDR3 is 16 residues. This CDR3 is CASSPGGSSSYNEQFF. The CDR3 DNA reads as TGTGCCAGCAGCCCGGGCGGGTCGAGCTCCTACAATGAGCAGTTCTTC.

This clone was observed at least ten times. The genes are TRBV30 and TRBJ1-2; tentative D call: TRBD1 (5 bases). Germline V gene data show CDR1 as GTSNPN and CDR2 as SVGIG (reference sequence). The length of the CDR3 is 13 residues. V was shortened by 0 bases and J by 8 bases, with 13 bases between the two germline ends. This CDR3 reads CAWSVVQASGYTF. The CDR3 DNA reads TGTGCCTGGAGTGTAGTACAGGCCTCGGGCTACACCTTC.

The chain combines TRBV18 with TRBJ1-1; 8 bases line up with TRBD1. In germline, CDR1 is KGHSH, CDR2 LQKENI. This CDR3 has 17 amino acids. After removal of 2 bases from V and 0 bases from J, the junction contained 8 bases not matched to a gene. The DNA for the CDR3 is TGTGCCAGCTCACCAGGGGCAGGGGGCCAGGTGAACACTGAAGCTTTCTTT. Encoded protein: CASSPGAGGQVNTEAFF.

The rearrangement uses TRBV2 and TRBJ1-5; 9 bases line up with TRBD1. This CDR3 has 15 amino acids. The germline V gene has CDR1 SNHLY and CDR2 FYNNEI. The V gene end was trimmed by 5 bases and the J gene end by 4 bases; junction bases not matched to a gene: 6. The CDR3 DNA reads TGTGCCAGCAGTCCGGGACAGGGAAAGAATCAGCCCCAGCATTTT. It encodes CASSPGQGKNQPQHF.

The V and J genes are TRBV2 and TRBJ2-6; tentative D call: TRBD1 (5 bases). The V gene's germline CDR1 is SNHLY and CDR2 FYNNEI. The CDR3 is made up of 17 amino acids. The V gene lost 6 bases and the J gene lost 4 bases, with 19 bases spanning the gap. The CDR3, as DNA: TGTGCCAGCAGGTGGGCAGGGTCTGAATCGGGGGCCAACGTCCTGACTTTC. This gives the protein CASRWAGSESGANVLTF. Variable domain in full (rest from reference TRBV2 and TRBJ2-6): EPEVTQTPSHQVTQMGQEVILRCVPISNHLYFYWYRQILGQKVEFLVSFYNNEISEKSEIFDDQFSVERPDGSNFTLKIRSTKLEDSAMYFCASRWAGSESGANVLTFGAGSRLTVL.

This clone was found once. The chain combines TRBV7-9 with TRBJ2-1; possibly TRBD2 for D (6 bases). This CDR3 region has 13 residues. Germline V CDR1 and CDR2: SEHNR, FQNEAQ (reference sequence). The ends were cut back, 7 bases at V and 15 bases at J, with 22 bases in the middle. The CDR3 spells CASTNLDRDSRFF. In DNA, the CDR3 is TGTGCCAGCACAAATCTAGACCGGGACTCTAGGTTCTTC.

The genes are TRBV6-6 and TRBJ1-1; a weak D match, TRBD1 (5 bases). The CDR3 is 12 amino acids. Trimming took off 10 bases at V and 3 bases at J, with 12 bases between the two ends. Looked up from germline, CDR1 is MNHNY and CDR2 is SVGAGI (reference sequence). The CDR3 DNA sequence: TGTGCCACGGCGGGGGTAGACACTGAAGCTTTCTTT. This encodes CATAGVDTEAFF.

V is TRBV24-1 and J is TRBJ2-6, with 14 bases aligning to TRBD2. The V gene end was trimmed by 5 bases and the J gene end by 2 bases; junction bases not matched to a gene: 1. The length of the CDR3 is 17 residues. Germline values: CDR1 KGHDR, CDR2 SFDVKD. This chain's CDR3 is CATSGLAGGAGANVLTF. For the CDR3, the DNA is TGTGCCACCAGTGGACTAGCGGGAGGGGCTGGGGCCAACGTCCTGACTTTC.

This clone was found a few times. The V call is TRBV24-1, the J call TRBJ1-5; 8 nucleotides agree with TRBD1. This CDR3 is 14 amino acids long. Germline V CDR1 and CDR2: KGHDR, SFDVKD. Germline trimming cut 12 bases from V and 7 bases from J; bases unmatched to any gene: 13. CDR3 amino acids: CAPPGAGGEQPQHF. CDR3 nucleotides: TGTGCCCCCCCCGGGGCAGGGGGCGAACAGCCCCAGCATTTT.

The chain employs TRBV7-9 and TRBJ1-3; no firm D call. CDR1 is SEHNR and CDR2 is FQNEAQ in the germline V gene (reference sequence). Trimming stripped 1 base from V and 2 bases from J, with 9 bases between. The CDR3 loop spans 15 amino acids. This chain's CDR3 is CASSLGVGAGNTIYF. The CDR3 coding sequence is TGTGCCAGCAGCTTAGGAGTGGGAGCTGGAAACACCATATATTTT.

The rearrangement uses TRBV18 and TRBJ1-6; a possible D gene is TRBD1 (5 bases). The CDR3 is 15 residues long. V was pared by 2 bases and J by 6 bases, with 11 bases between. Germline V CDR1 and CDR2: KGHSH, LQKENI. The CDR3 bases are TGTGCCAGCTCACCAGCCGACAGCGTTAATTCACCCCTCCACTTT. This gives the protein CASSPADSVNSPLHF.

This chain links TRBV5-6 with TRBJ2-4; 9 positions agree with TRBD1. CDR3 length equals 14 residues. The germline CDR1 and CDR2 sequences are SGHDT and YYEEEE. Trimming removed 4 bases from V and 6 bases from J; junction bases left unmatched: 5. CDR3 nucleotides: TGTGCCAGCAGCCGTAGGGGACAGGGAAACATTCAGTACTTC. It is translated as CASSRRGQGNIQYF.

The rearrangement joins TRBV18 to TRBJ1-1; D not resolved. The CDR3 extends over 17 amino acids. Per the germline V gene, CDR1 is KGHSH and CDR2 is LQKENI. The V and J ends lost 2 bases and 0 bases respectively, with 16 bases between them. The CDR3 region is CASSPVRTQSLNTEAFF. The CDR3 nucleotides read TGTGCCAGCTCACCAGTCAGGACTCAAAGTCTGAACACTGAAGCTTTCTTT. The full variable domain, its missing parts supplied by reference TRBV18 and TRBJ1-1, is NAGVMQNPRHLVRRRGQEARLRCSPMKGHSHVYWYRQLPEEGLKFMVYLQKENIIDESGMPKERFSAEFPKEGPSILRIQQVVRGDSAAYFCASSPVRTQSLNTEAFFGQGTRLTVV.

The sample holds a few counts of this clone. The rearrangement uses TRBV7-9 and TRBJ1-1, with D hard to call. V dropped 1 base and J dropped 1 base, with 7 bases sitting between them. This CDR3 comprises 14 residues. CDR1 is SEHNR, CDR2 FQNEAQ, per germline (reference sequence). The DNA of the CDR3 is TGTGCCAGCAGCTTAGTTAACGGGAACACTGAAGCTTTCTTT. It is translated as CASSLVNGNTEAFF.

The CDR3 region is CAALNIASYNEQFF. In nucleotides, the CDR3 is TGCGCCGCCTTAAACATCGCTTCCTACAATGAGCAGTTCTTC. This chain joins TRBV10-1 and TRBJ2-1; D remains unclear. The CDR3 covers 14 residues. CDR1 is WNHNN and CDR2 is SYGVQD in the germline V gene (reference sequence). Trimming stripped 11 bases from V and 1 base from J, with 15 bases between.

This CDR3 reads CAWSPGHQAGYTF. The CDR3 DNA reads as TGTGCCTGGAGTCCGGGACACCAAGCCGGCTACACCTTC. The gene calls are TRBV30 and TRBJ1-2; D may be TRBD1 (6 bases). The CDR3 is made up of 13 amino acids. With 2 bases removed from V and 8 bases from J, the gap between germline ends came to 15 bases. Per the germline V gene, CDR1 is GTSNPN and CDR2 is SVGIG (reference sequence).

The chain uses TRBV3-1 (or the pseudogene TRBV3-2) and TRBJ1-1, with 10 bases matching TRBD1. The germline V gene has CDR1 LGHDT and CDR2 YNNKEL (reference sequence). The CDR3 extends over 17 amino acids. Losses at the gene ends were 1 base for V and 1 base for J; bases not matched to a gene: 6. DNA for the CDR3: TGTGCCAGCAGCCAAGGAGACAGGGGGCTCGGGAACACTGAAGCTTTCTTT. Translating gives CASSQGDRGLGNTEAFF.

V gene TRBV7-6 combines with J gene TRBJ2-3, with 10 bases that match TRBD2. V shed 3 bases, J shed 2 bases, and the junction held 5 bases outside the gene matches. Germline CDR1 is SGHVS and CDR2 is FNYEAQ. The CDR3 has 16 amino acids. CDR3 protein: CASSFRSGRITDTQYF. In DNA, the CDR3 is TGTGCCAGCAGCTTCCGTAGCGGGAGGATCACAGATACGCAGTATTTT.

The chain has TRBV4-1 and TRBJ1-1, with 8 bases lining up with TRBD1. Trimming cost V 1 base and J 5 bases; bases outside gene matches: 3. Germline V gene lookup returns CDR1 MGHRA and CDR2 YSYEKL. The CDR3 runs 14 residues. CDR3 nucleotides: TGCGCCAGCAGCCAAGTAACAGGGGGGACTGAAGCTTTCTTT. It specifies CASSQVTGGTEAFF.

The rearrangement uses TRBV11-3 and TRBJ2-5; 9 nucleotides line up with TRBD2. V shed 1 base and J 3 bases; nucleotides not matched to a gene: 3. Germline V lookup: CDR1 SGHNT, CDR2 YENEEA. This CDR3 has 15 residues. The CDR3 spells CASSLGSGGKETQYF. CDR3 nucleotide sequence: TGTGCCAGCAGCTTAGGTAGCGGGGGCAAAGAGACCCAGTACTTC.

This clone was picked up one time. The rearrangement joins TRBV19 to TRBJ2-3, with 7 bases fitting TRBD2. V lost 10 bases, J lost 2 bases, and 12 bases stayed unmatched. Germline V gives CDR1 LNHDA, CDR2 SQIVND (reference sequence). The CDR3 covers 15 residues. The CDR3 DNA sequence: TGTGCCACCCTAGAAGTGGGAGGGAACACAGATACGCAGTATTTT. As protein: CATLEVGGNTDTQYF.